These 16 T cell receptor beta chains were all obtained from the same sample, sequenced in a study of shared clonotypes between healthy human individuals. Here immunoSEQ multiplex PCR was the method, and the copy in TCRdb shows in-frame clones only, minus some. Of over a million clones in the sample, 75% to 85% are singletons; the top ten hold around 0.6%. Sequenced sample: memory CD4+ T cells from PBMCs. Subset given: CD45RA-negative fraction. The receptors come from a man aged 18 to 35 in good health. Some clones in this sample may be carry-over from other donors' samples.

This clone was counted once. V is TRBV7-9 and J is TRBJ2-7, with a possible D match to TRBD2 (5 bases). V lost 5 bases and J 0 bases, leaving 11 bases between the germline ends. Germline CDR1 reads SEHNR; CDR2 reads FQNEAQ (reference sequence). The CDR3 is 14 amino acids. The chain's CDR3 is CASSITGSSYEQYF. The CDR3 bases are TGTGCCAGCAGCATAACGGGATCCTCCTACGAGCAGTACTTC.

Points on this clone: A much more abundant neighbour one base away suggests this may be a read error. The gene calls are TRBV30 and TRBJ1-1; the D gene is possibly TRBD1 (5 bases). Germline V CDR1 and CDR2: GTSNPN, SVGIG (reference sequence). The CDR3 runs to 13 residues. Trimming took off 3 bases at V and 3 bases at J, with 11 bases between the two ends. As DNA, the CDR3 is TGTGCCTGGAGCGGCAGGGCCTACACTGAAGCTTTCTTT. Translating it yields CAWSGRAYTEAFF.

The V call is TRBV20-1, the J call TRBJ1-2; D may be TRBD1 (5 bases). CDR3 size: 11 residues. V lost 3 bases and J lost 13, with 15 bases in between. In germline, CDR1 is DFQATT, CDR2 SNEGSKA (reference sequence). The CDR3 nucleotides are TGCAGTGCTAGTGTTCGGCGGGACGGCACCTTC. It codes for CSASVRRDGTF.

CDR3 residues: CASSVGGLPGQGLEQYF. The CDR3 bases are TGTGCCAGCAGCGTAGGAGGCCTACCAGGACAGGGGCTCGAGCAGTACTTC. The gene calls are TRBV9 and TRBJ2-7; TRBD1 aligns across 9 bases. The CDR3 has 17 amino acids. Losses at the gene ends were 0 bases for V and 6 bases for J; bases not matched to a gene: 13. The V gene's germline CDR1 is SGDLS and CDR2 YYNGEE. Based on the CDR3 plus reference TRBV9 and TRBJ2-7, the full variable domain is DSGVTQTPKHLITATGQRVTLRCSPRSGDLSVYWYQQSLDQGLQFLIQYYNGEERAKGNILERFSAQQFPDLHSELNLSSLELGDSALYFCASSVGGLPGQGLEQYFGPGTRLTVT.

The chain recombines TRBV10-1 with TRBJ2-1, with a possible D match to TRBD1 (6 bases). Trimming took 7 bases from V and 8 from J, leaving 27 bases between them. The CDR3 is 17 amino acids. The germline V gene encodes CDR1 WNHNN and CDR2 SYGVQD (reference sequence). Here the CDR3 reads CASTDRLRILLEDEQFF. In nucleotides, the CDR3 is TGCGCCAGCACCGACAGGTTACGGATCCTCCTGGAGGATGAGCAGTTCTTC.

The DNA of the CDR3 is TGTGCCAGCAGCGATAGCGGGAGGGACGACGAGCAGTACTTC. It codes for CASSDSGRDDEQYF. The chain couples TRBV9 to TRBJ2-7; TRBD2 aligns across 11 bases. The germline gives CDR1 SGDLS, CDR2 YYNGEE. This CDR3 is built from 14 residues. V was pared by 3 bases and J by 5 bases, with 4 bases of the junction left unmatched.

The J gene is TRBJ1-2, the V gene TRBV11-2; possible D gene TRBD1, 5 bases. Trimming took off 4 bases at V and 4 bases at J, with 10 bases between the two ends. CDR3 length: 13 amino acids. The germline CDR1 and CDR2 sequences are SGHAT and FQNNGV. CDR3 protein: CASSSGTSYGYTF. The CDR3 DNA reads as TGTGCCAGCAGCTCCGGGACTTCCTATGGCTACACCTTC.

This chain joins TRBV4-2 and TRBJ1-3; no clear D gene. The V gene's germline CDR1 is LGHNA and CDR2 YNFKEQ. Trimming took 1 base from V and 5 from J, leaving 9 bases between them. The CDR3 loop spans 14 amino acids. The DNA for the CDR3 is TGTGCCAGCAGCCAAGTCGGTGACAGAAACACCATATATTTT. Protein sequence: CASSQVGDRNTIYF.

This clone was observed once. This chain joins TRBV5-1 and TRBJ1-1; maybe TRBD1 (6 bases). Trimming took 3 bases from V and 0 from J, leaving 15 bases between them. Germline CDR1 reads SGHRS; CDR2 reads YFSETQ. This CDR3 is built from 16 residues. The CDR3 region is CASSSPQDRMNTEAFF. The CDR3 nucleotides read TGCGCCAGCAGCTCGCCCCAGGACAGAATGAACACTGAAGCTTTCTTT.

The chain recombines TRBV5-1 with TRBJ2-5; a possible D gene is TRBD2 (5 bases). In germline, CDR1 is SGHRS, CDR2 YFSETQ. With 3 bases removed from V and 2 bases from J, the gap between germline ends came to 17 bases. This CDR3 has 16 amino acids. DNA of the CDR3: TGCGCCAGCAGCTATGGCGTTGGTCCGGGGCAAGAGACCCAGTACTTC. Translation: CASSYGVGPGQETQYF.

The chain employs TRBV5-3 and TRBJ1-1; D may be TRBD1 (6 bases). TRBV5-3 is assigned to the ORF class and has an uncertain function. The CDR3 runs 12 residues. V dropped 4 bases and J dropped 8 bases, with 12 bases sitting between them. CDR3 loop: CARSKTTGEAFF. The CDR3 coding sequence is TGTGCCAGAAGCAAAACTACAGGGGAAGCTTTCTTT.

The chain combines TRBV7-7 with TRBJ2-2, with D perhaps matching TRBD1 or TRBD2 (6 bases each). The germline CDR1 and CDR2 sequences are SSHAT and FNYEAQ (reference sequence). Trimming pared 4 bases from V and 6 bases from J, leaving 18 bases between. CDR3 size: 16 residues. The CDR3: CASSSGALGVSGELFF. CDR3 in DNA: TGTGCCAGCAGCTCGGGGGCCCTGGGGGTGTCCGGGGAGCTGTTTTTT.

The chain combines TRBV7-9 with TRBJ2-3; 12 positions agree with TRBD2. The CDR3 consists of 15 residues. Trimming took 2 bases from V and 6 from J; bases not matched to a gene: 3. Germline V gene sequence: CDR1 SEHNR, CDR2 FQNEAQ (reference sequence). The CDR3 nucleotides are TGTGCCAGCAGCTTACTAGCGGGAGGGCTTGATACGCAGTATTTT. It encodes CASSLLAGGLDTQYF.

Comment on this clone: This may come from a read error, since a much larger clone is one base off. The same CDR3 arises from other DNA sequences in this sample as well. This sequence joins TRBV5-6 and TRBJ2-2; D remains unclear. V lost 0 bases, J lost 1 base, and 1 base lay in between. In germline, CDR1 is SGHDT, CDR2 YYEEEE. The CDR3 extends over 13 amino acids. CDR3 amino acids: CASSLGNTGELFF. For the CDR3, the DNA is TGTGCCAGCAGCTTGGGGAACACCGGGGAGCTGTTTTTT. Using reference TRBV5-6 and TRBJ2-2 for the parts outside the CDR3, the full variable domain is DAGVTQSPTHLIKTRGQQVTLRCSPKSGHDTVSWYQQALGQGPQFIFQYYEEEERQRGNFPDRFSGHQFPNYSSELNVNALLLGDSALYLCASSLGNTGELFFGEGSRLTVL.

The rearrangement links TRBV29-1 to TRBJ2-5; a possible D gene is TRBD1 (6 bases). The CDR3 length is 12 residues. From germline, CDR1 is SQVTM and CDR2 ANQGSEA. The germline V and J ends were trimmed by 6 bases and 4 bases, with 12 bases remaining between them. The CDR3: CSVGQSGETQYF. The CDR3 DNA reads as TGCAGCGTAGGACAGTCCGGAGAGACCCAGTACTTC. The entire variable domain, with the rest obtained from reference TRBV29-1 and TRBJ2-5, is as follows: SAVISQKPSRDICQRGTSLTIQCQVDSQVTMMFWYRQQPGQSLTLIATANQGSEATYESGFVIDKFPISRPNLTFSTLTVSNMSPEDSSIYLCSVGQSGETQYFGPGTRLLVL.

This clone was seen once. The chain joins TRBV7-8 to TRBJ1-1; tentative D call: TRBD1 (6 bases). The CDR3 is 18 amino acids. V gave up 3 bases and J gave up 1 base, with 21 bases separating them. Per germline, CDR1 SGHVS and CDR2 FQNEAQ. The CDR3 loop reads CASSFASGQSRRNTEAFF. The CDR3 region has the DNA TGTGCCAGCAGCTTCGCGTCGGGACAATCGCGACGGAACACTGAAGCTTTCTTT.